Detailed here is one TCR beta chain. Its matching antigen is unknown. TCRdb's table, derived via immunoSEQ multiplex PCR, lists solely in-frame clones and lacks some. The data contain fewer than 150,000 clones, about nine tenths of them singletons. This sample stems from a study of Ad26.COV2.S vaccination and SARS-CoV-2 variants. General observations from the study: Spike-specific CD8+ and CD4+ T cell responses reportedly showed substantial breadth after vaccination.

V was pared by 3 bases and J by 4 bases, with 9 bases between. The CDR3 contains 14 residues. Germline CDR1 is MDHEN and CDR2 is SYDVKM. This receptor was identified in a human donor who had recovered from COVID-19. The sample consisted of peripheral blood, taken after recovery from COVID-19. The chain carries TRBV28 and TRBJ1-4, with D hard to call. CDR3 in DNA: TGTGCCAGCAGTTTCGCCACTCTTAATGAAAAACTGTTTTTT. Protein product: CASSFATLNEKLFF.